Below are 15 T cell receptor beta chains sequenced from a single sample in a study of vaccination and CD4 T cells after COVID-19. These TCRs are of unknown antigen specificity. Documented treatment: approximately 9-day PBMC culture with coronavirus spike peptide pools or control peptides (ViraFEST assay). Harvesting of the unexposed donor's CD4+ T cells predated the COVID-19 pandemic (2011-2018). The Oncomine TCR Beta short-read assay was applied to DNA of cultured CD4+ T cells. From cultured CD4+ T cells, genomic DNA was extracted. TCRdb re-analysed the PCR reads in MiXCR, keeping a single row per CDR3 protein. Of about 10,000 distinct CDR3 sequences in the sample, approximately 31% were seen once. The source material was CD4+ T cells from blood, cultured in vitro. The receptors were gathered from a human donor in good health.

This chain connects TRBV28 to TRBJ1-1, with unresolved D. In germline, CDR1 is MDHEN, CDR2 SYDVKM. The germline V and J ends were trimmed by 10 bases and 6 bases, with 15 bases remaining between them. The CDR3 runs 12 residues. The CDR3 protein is CATTPGIPEAFF. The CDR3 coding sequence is TGTGCCACTACGCCGGGGATTCCTGAAGCTTTCTTT.

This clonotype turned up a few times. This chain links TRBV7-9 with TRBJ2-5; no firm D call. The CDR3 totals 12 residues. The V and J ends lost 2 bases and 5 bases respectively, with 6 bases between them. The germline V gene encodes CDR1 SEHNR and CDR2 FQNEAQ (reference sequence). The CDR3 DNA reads TGTGCCAGCAGCTTAATGGGGGAGACCCAGTACTTC. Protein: CASSLMGETQYF.

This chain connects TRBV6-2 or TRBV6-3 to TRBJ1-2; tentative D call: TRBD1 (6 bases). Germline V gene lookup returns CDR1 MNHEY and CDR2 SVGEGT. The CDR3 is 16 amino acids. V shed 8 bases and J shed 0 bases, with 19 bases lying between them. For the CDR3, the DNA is TGTGCCAGCCGGCCCTGGGGACGGACAGCTAACTATGGCTACACCTTC. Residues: CASRPWGRTANYGYTF.

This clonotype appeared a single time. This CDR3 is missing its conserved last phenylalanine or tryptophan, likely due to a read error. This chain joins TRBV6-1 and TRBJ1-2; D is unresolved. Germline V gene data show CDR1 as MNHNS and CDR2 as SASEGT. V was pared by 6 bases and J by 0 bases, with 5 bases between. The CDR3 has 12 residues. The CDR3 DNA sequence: TGTGCCAGCAGGGGAGCTAACTATGGCTACACCCTC. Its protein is CASRGANYGYTL.

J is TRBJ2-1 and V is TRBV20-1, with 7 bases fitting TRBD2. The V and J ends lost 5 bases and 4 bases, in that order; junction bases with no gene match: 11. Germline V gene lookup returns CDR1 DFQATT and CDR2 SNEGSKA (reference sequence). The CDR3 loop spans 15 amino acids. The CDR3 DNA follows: TGCAGTGCTCCCTCGGGCGGGAGCCGGTACAATGAGCAGTTCTTC. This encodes CSAPSGGSRYNEQFF.

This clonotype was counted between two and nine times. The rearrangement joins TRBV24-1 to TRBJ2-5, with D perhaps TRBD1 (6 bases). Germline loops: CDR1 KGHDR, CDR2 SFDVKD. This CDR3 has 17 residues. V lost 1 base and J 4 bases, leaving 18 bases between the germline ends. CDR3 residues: CATSDFATQGPGETQYF. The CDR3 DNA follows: TGTGCCACCAGTGATTTTGCTACACAGGGTCCGGGAGAGACCCAGTACTTC.

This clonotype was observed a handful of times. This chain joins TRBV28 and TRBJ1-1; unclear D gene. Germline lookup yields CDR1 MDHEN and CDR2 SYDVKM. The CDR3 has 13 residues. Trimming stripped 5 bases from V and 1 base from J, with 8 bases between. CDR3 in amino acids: CASSQMGNTEAFF. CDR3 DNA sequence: TGTGCCAGCAGTCAAATGGGGAACACTGAAGCTTTCTTT.

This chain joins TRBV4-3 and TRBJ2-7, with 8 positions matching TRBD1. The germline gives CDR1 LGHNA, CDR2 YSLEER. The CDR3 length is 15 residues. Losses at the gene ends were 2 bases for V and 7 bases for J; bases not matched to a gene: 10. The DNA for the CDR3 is TGCGCCAGCAGCCAAAACCTGGACAGGGTTCAAGAGCAGTACTTC. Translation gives CASSQNLDRVQEQYF.

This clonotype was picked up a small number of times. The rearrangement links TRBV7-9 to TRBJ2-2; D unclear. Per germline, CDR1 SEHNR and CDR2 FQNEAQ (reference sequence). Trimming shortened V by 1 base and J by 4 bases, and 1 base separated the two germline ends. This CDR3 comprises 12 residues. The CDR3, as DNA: TGTGCCAGCAGCTTAGGCACCGGGGAGCTGTTTTTT. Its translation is CASSLGTGELFF.

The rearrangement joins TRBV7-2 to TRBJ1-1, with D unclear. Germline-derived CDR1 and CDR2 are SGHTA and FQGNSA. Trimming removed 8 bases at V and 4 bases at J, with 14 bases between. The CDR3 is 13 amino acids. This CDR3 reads CASRRSVATEAFF. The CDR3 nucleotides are TGTGCCAGCCGTCGGTCGGTTGCCACTGAAGCTTTCTTT.

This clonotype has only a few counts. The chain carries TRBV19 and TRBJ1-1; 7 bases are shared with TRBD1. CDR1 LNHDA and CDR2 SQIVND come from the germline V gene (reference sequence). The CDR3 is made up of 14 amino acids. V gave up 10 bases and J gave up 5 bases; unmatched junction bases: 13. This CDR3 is CATINRGRRTEAFF. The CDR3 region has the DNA TGTGCCACCATTAACAGGGGAAGGAGAACTGAAGCTTTCTTT.

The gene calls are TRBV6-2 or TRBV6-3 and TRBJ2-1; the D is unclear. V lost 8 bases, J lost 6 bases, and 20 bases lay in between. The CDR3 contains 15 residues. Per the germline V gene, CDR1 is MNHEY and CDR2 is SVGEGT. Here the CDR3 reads CASAPRGSLANEQFF. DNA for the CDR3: TGTGCCAGCGCCCCCAGAGGAAGCCTCGCCAATGAGCAGTTCTTC.

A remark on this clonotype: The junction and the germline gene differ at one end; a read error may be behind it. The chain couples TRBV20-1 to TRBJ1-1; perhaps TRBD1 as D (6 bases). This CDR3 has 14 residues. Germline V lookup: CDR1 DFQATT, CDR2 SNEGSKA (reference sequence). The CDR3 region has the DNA TGCAGTGCTGGAGAGACAGGCGTGAACACTGAAGCTTTCTTT. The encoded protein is CSAGETGVNTEAFF.

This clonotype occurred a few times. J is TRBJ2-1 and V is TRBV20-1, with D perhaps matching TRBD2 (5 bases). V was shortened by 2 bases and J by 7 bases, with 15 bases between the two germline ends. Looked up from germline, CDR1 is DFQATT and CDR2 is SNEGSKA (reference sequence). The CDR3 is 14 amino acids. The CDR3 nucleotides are TGCAGTGCTAGACAGGAGGCGGTTTGGAATGAGCAGTTCTTC. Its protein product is CSARQEAVWNEQFF.

CDR3 loop: CSANDRAATEAFF. The CDR3 nucleotides are TGCAGTGCTAACGACAGGGCGGCCACTGAAGCTTTCTTT. The chain uses TRBV20-1 and TRBJ1-1; 7 nucleotides line up with TRBD1. V lost 4 bases and J lost 4; bases outside the gene matches: 6. This CDR3 contains 13 residues. Germline V gene data show CDR1 as DFQATT and CDR2 as SNEGSKA (reference sequence).